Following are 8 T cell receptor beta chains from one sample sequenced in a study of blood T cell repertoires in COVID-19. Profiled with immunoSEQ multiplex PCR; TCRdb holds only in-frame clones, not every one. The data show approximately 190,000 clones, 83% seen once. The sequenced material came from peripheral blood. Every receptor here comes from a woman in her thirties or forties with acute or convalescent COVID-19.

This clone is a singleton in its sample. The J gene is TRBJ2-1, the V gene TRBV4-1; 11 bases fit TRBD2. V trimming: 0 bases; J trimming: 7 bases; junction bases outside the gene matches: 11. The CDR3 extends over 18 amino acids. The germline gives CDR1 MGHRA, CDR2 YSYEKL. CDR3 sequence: CASSQDRGVSGGGNEQFF. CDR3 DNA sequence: TGCGCCAGCAGCCAAGATAGGGGCGTTAGCGGGGGGGGGAATGAGCAGTTCTTC.

The CDR3 DNA reads as TGTGCCAGCAGTCAGGGAGGGAGACGGAACAATGAGCAGTTCTTC. Translating gives CASSQGGRRNNEQFF. The chain carries TRBV6-5 and TRBJ2-1; TRBD2 aligns across 7 bases. The CDR3 has 15 residues. J gave up 5 bases and V 5 bases, and 9 bases lay outside the gene matches. Germline CDR1 MNHEY, CDR2 SVGAGI.

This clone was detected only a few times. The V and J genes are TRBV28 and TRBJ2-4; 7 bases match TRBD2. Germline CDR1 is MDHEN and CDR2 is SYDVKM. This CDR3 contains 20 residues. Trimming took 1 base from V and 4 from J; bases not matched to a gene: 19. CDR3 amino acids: CASSLSSLAGAGGRKNIQYF. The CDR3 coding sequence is TGTGCCAGCAGTTTATCGTCTCTGGCGGGAGCAGGTGGGAGGAAAAACATTCAGTACTTC.

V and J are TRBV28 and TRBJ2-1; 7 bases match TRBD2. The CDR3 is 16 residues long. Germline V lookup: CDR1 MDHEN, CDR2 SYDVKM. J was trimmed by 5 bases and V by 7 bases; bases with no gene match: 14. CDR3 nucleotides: TGTGCCAGCACCCCTGGGGGGGAGGTTGGTAACAATGAGCAGTTCTTC. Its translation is CASTPGGEVGNNEQFF.

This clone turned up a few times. CDR3 sequence reads: CASSPSGDGGELFF. DNA for the CDR3: TGCGCCAGCAGCCCGTCAGGGGATGGCGGGGAGCTGTTTTTT. V is TRBV4-1 and J is TRBJ2-2; weak D call: TRBD1 (6 bases). In germline, CDR1 is MGHRA, CDR2 YSYEKL. V lost 4 bases and J 7 bases, leaving 13 bases between the germline ends. The CDR3 totals 14 residues.

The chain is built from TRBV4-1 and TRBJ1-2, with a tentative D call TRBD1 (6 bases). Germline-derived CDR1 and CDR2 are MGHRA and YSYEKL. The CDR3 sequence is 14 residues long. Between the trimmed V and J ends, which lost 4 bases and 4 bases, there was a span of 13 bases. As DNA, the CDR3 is TGCGCCAGCAGCCTGCCTCAGGGGAGCTATGGCTACACCTTC. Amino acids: CASSLPQGSYGYTF.

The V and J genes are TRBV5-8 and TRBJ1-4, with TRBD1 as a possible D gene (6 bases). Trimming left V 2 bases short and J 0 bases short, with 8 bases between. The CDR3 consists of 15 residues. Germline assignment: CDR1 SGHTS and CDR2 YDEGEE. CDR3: CASSFRTATNEKLFF. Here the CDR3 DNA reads TGTGCCAGCAGCTTCCGGACAGCAACTAATGAAAAACTGTTTTTT. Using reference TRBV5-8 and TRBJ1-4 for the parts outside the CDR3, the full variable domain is EAGVTQSPTHLIKTRGQQATLRCSPISGHTSVYWYQQALGLGLQFLLWYDEGEERNRGNFPPRFSGRQFPNYSSELNVNALELEDSALYLCASSFRTATNEKLFFGSGTQLSVL.

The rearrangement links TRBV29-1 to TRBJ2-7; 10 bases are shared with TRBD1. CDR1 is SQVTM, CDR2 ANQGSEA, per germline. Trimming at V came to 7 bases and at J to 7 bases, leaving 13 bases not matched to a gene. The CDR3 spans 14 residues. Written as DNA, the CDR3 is TGCAGCGGCGGTTTCGGGACAGGGGTGGGGGAGCAGTACTTC. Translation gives CSGGFGTGVGEQYF.